These T cell receptor beta chains were read from a single sample in a study of technical replicates of blood from several donors. Data came from immunoSEQ multiplex PCR; TCRdb stores just in-frame clones and leaves some out. The top ten hold 4.5% to 5.5% of the sample, which has tens of thousands of clones, around nine tenths seen once. Sequenced: PBMCs. The receptors shown here come from a human donor in good health. Some clones in this sample may be carry-over from other donors' samples. Both conserved end residues are part of each CDR3. The D gene is left open where the match is weak. The size of a clone is reported for some rows only, either as once, few or many, or as a class for expanded clones.

CDR3 DNA: TGTGCTAGTGCCCCAGGGACAGTCTTCCAAGAGACCCAGTACTTC
CDR3 protein: CASAPGTVFQETQYF
clone size: .
V gene: TRBV12-5
D gene: TRBD1
J gene: TRBJ2-5

CDR3 DNA: TGTGCCAGCAGCTTGGGGCAGGGGCTCCACACTGAAGCTTTCTTT
CDR3 protein: CASSLGQGLHTEAFF
clone size: .
V gene: TRBV5-8
D gene: .
J gene: TRBJ1-1

CDR3 DNA: TGTGCCAGCAGTGAATCGTCACACGATAACAATGAGCAGTTCTTC
CDR3 protein: CASSESSHDNNEQFF
clone size: once
V gene: TRBV6-1
D gene: .
J gene: TRBJ2-1

CDR3 DNA: TGTGCCATCAGTGGCCTAGCGTCCTCCTACGAGCAGTACTTC
CDR3 protein: CAISGLASSYEQYF
clone size: .
V gene: TRBV10-3
D gene: .
J gene: TRBJ2-7

CDR3 DNA: TGTGCCAGCTCACCACCGAGCGGGCCGTCGGATACGCAGTATTTT
CDR3 protein: CASSPPSGPSDTQYF
clone size: .
V gene: TRBV18
D gene: .
J gene: TRBJ2-3

CDR3 DNA: TGTGCCAGCAGCGTTGGGGCTAGCGGGGTCCAAGAGACCCAGTACTTC
CDR3 protein: CASSVGASGVQETQYF
clone size: .
V gene: TRBV9
D gene: TRBD2
J gene: TRBJ2-5

CDR3 DNA: TGTGCCAGCAGCTTGGCCGGACTCAATGGCTACACCTTC
CDR3 protein: CASSLAGLNGYTF
clone size: .
V gene: TRBV5-4
D gene: .
J gene: TRBJ1-2

CDR3 DNA: TGTGCCATCAGTACAGGGGGTACAAATCAGCCCCAGCATTTT
CDR3 protein: CAISTGGTNQPQHF
clone size: .
V gene: TRBV10-3
D gene: TRBD1
J gene: TRBJ1-5

CDR3 DNA: TGCGCCAGCAGCCAAGATTTGTCCAGGGCTAGCGGGAGGTTAGACACCGGGGAGCTGTTTTTT
CDR3 protein: CASSQDLSRASGRLDTGELFF
clone size: .
V gene: TRBV4-3
D gene: TRBD2
J gene: TRBJ2-2

CDR3 DNA: TGTGCCAGCAGTTCCCTAGCGGGAGGTTTAGGGGAGCTGTTTTTT
CDR3 protein: CASSSLAGGLGELFF
clone size: .
V gene: TRBV7-3
D gene: TRBD2
J gene: TRBJ2-2

CDR3 DNA: TGTGCCAGCAGCCAACTGACAGGGGTGGGCAATCAGCCCCAGCATTTT
CDR3 protein: CASSQLTGVGNQPQHF
clone size: .
V gene: TRBV4-2
D gene: TRBD1
J gene: TRBJ1-5

CDR3 DNA: TGTGCCAGCAGCGTGACCGGGACAGGGGAGGAGCAGTACTTC
CDR3 protein: CASSVTGTGEEQYF
clone size: .
V gene: TRBV9
D gene: TRBD1
J gene: TRBJ2-7

CDR3 DNA: TGTGCCAGCAGCCAACAGGGATCCTACAATGAGCAGTTCTTC
CDR3 protein: CASSQQGSYNEQFF
clone size: .
V gene: TRBV14
D gene: .
J gene: TRBJ2-1

CDR3 DNA: TGCGCCAGCAGCTTGTGGCCAGGTTCGAACACCGGGGAGCTGTTTTTT
CDR3 protein: CASSLWPGSNTGELFF
clone size: once
V gene: TRBV5-1
D gene: .
J gene: TRBJ2-2

CDR3 DNA: TGCGCCAGCAGCAATACCGGGACAGGGGGGGAGTATGGCTACACCTTC
CDR3 protein: CASSNTGTGGEYGYTF
clone size: .
V gene: TRBV5-1
D gene: TRBD1
J gene: TRBJ1-2

CDR3 DNA: TGTGCCAGCAGCTCGTTAGCGGGGGGGCGCCCCTACGAGCAGTACTTC
CDR3 protein: CASSSLAGGRPYEQYF
clone size: .
V gene: TRBV7-2
D gene: TRBD2
J gene: TRBJ2-7

CDR3 DNA: TGTGCCAGTAACGCGGCGTTTAACTATGGCTACACCTTC
CDR3 protein: CASNAAFNYGYTF
clone size: .
V gene: TRBV19
D gene: .
J gene: TRBJ1-2

CDR3 DNA: TGCGCCAGCAGCCAAGATCGGAGGGGGGGTTCACCCCTCCACTTT
CDR3 protein: CASSQDRRGGSPLHF
clone size: .
V gene: TRBV4-3
D gene: .
J gene: TRBJ1-6

CDR3 DNA: TGTGCCACCAGCAGAGATTGGACAGGGGTTCATGGCTACACCTTC
CDR3 protein: CATSRDWTGVHGYTF
clone size: .
V gene: TRBV15
D gene: TRBD1
J gene: TRBJ1-2

CDR3 DNA: TGTGCTGAAAGGGGGGGGCCCAACTATGGCTACACCTTC
CDR3 protein: CAERGGPNYGYTF
clone size: .
V gene: TRBV30
D gene: .
J gene: TRBJ1-2

CDR3 DNA: TGTGCCAGCAGTTTGGCAGGGGGGACTGAAGCTTTCTTT
CDR3 protein: CASSLAGGTEAFF
clone size: .
V gene: TRBV27
D gene: TRBD1
J gene: TRBJ1-1

CDR3 DNA: TGCGGAATTGGCAGGGCCTACGAGCAGTACTTC
CDR3 protein: CGIGRAYEQYF
clone size: .
V gene: TRBV20-1
D gene: .
J gene: TRBJ2-7

CDR3 DNA: TGTGCCAGCAGCCCCGGACAGCGTCAAGAGACCCAGTACTTC
CDR3 protein: CASSPGQRQETQYF
clone size: .
V gene: TRBV7-2
D gene: .
J gene: TRBJ2-5

CDR3 DNA: TGTGCCACCAGCACAATACAGGGAGGGGGATCAGATACGCAGTATTTT
CDR3 protein: CATSTIQGGGSDTQYF
clone size: once
V gene: TRBV15
D gene: .
J gene: TRBJ2-3

CDR3 DNA: TGTGCCAGCAGGAGGGGGGGGTTCCTCTACAATGAGCAGTTCTTC
CDR3 protein: CASRRGGFLYNEQFF
clone size: .
V gene: TRBV11-2
D gene: .
J gene: TRBJ2-1

CDR3 DNA: TGTGCCAGCAGCCAAGATGAGGCCGGGGAGCTGTTTTTT
CDR3 protein: CASSQDEAGELFF
clone size: .
V gene: TRBV4-2
D gene: .
J gene: TRBJ2-2

CDR3 DNA: TGTGCCTCCGAAGGGGGCGGAGGTGAGCAGTTCTTC
CDR3 protein: CASEGGGGEQFF
clone size: .
V gene: TRBV10-3
D gene: TRBD1
J gene: TRBJ2-1

CDR3 DNA: TGTGCCAGCAGCTTGGGCGGGACTAGCGGGAGGAAAAGGGATACGCAGTATTTT
CDR3 protein: CASSLGGTSGRKRDTQYF
clone size: .
V gene: TRBV7-2
D gene: TRBD2
J gene: TRBJ2-3

CDR3 DNA: TGTGCCAGCAGCCCCCCCTTAGAACGATCCTATAATTCACCCCTCCACTTT
CDR3 protein: CASSPPLERSYNSPLHF
clone size: medium-sized
V gene: TRBV11-2
D gene: .
J gene: TRBJ1-6

CDR3 DNA: TGTGCCAGCAGCTCCGCCGGGACAACCTACGAGCAGTACTTC
CDR3 protein: CASSSAGTTYEQYF
clone size: few
V gene: TRBV7-2
D gene: .
J gene: TRBJ2-7

CDR3 DNA: TGTGCCAGCAGCACGAGGGACACTCCGGACACCATATATTTT
CDR3 protein: CASSTRDTPDTIYF
clone size: .
V gene: TRBV7-2
D gene: .
J gene: TRBJ1-3

CDR3 DNA: TGTGCCAGCAGCTTAGAGCCTAGCGGGAGTGGGACCCAGTACTTC
CDR3 protein: CASSLEPSGSGTQYF
clone size: .
V gene: TRBV7-2
D gene: TRBD2
J gene: TRBJ2-5

CDR3 DNA: TGTGCCAGCAGCCTCAGGGTAACCTACGAGCAGTACTTC
CDR3 protein: CASSLRVTYEQYF
clone size: few
V gene: TRBV14
D gene: .
J gene: TRBJ2-7

CDR3 DNA: TGTGCCAGCAGCGTAGAAGGTAGCGGGATTTCCTACAATGAGCAGTTCTTC
CDR3 protein: CASSVEGSGISYNEQFF
clone size: .
V gene: TRBV9
D gene: TRBD2
J gene: TRBJ2-1

CDR3 DNA: TGTGCTAGTGGTTTGGGCGGGGCTAGCGGGGGGGCTACGCAGTATTTT
CDR3 protein: CASGLGGASGGATQYF
clone size: few
V gene: TRBV12-5
D gene: TRBD2
J gene: TRBJ2-3

CDR3 DNA: TGTGCCAGCAGCTGGTATGGGCAGGTCTATGGCTACACCTTC
CDR3 protein: CASSWYGQVYGYTF
clone size: .
V gene: TRBV5-4
D gene: .
J gene: TRBJ1-2

CDR3 DNA: TGTGCCAGCAGCTACCCAGGACAGTCGATGGACGAGCAGTACTTC
CDR3 protein: CASSYPGQSMDEQYF
clone size: .
V gene: TRBV7-9
D gene: .
J gene: TRBJ2-7

CDR3 DNA: TGTGCCAGCAGCCCCCCAACAGGGCTGAACACTGAAGCTTTCTTT
CDR3 protein: CASSPPTGLNTEAFF
clone size: .
V gene: TRBV5-4
D gene: .
J gene: TRBJ1-1

CDR3 DNA: TGTGCCAGCAGCTTGGTACTAGCGGGGACACGGGAGCAGTTCTTC
CDR3 protein: CASSLVLAGTREQFF
clone size: .
V gene: TRBV5-5
D gene: TRBD2
J gene: TRBJ2-1

CDR3 DNA: TGTGCCAGCAGTGTGGAGGGATTGCAGTACAATGAGCAGTTCTTC
CDR3 protein: CASSVEGLQYNEQFF
clone size: .
V gene: TRBV6-1
D gene: .
J gene: TRBJ2-1

CDR3 DNA: TGTGCCAGCAGCTTGGTGGGAGATCTCACCGACGAGGTGGGCCAGTACTTC
CDR3 protein: CASSLVGDLTDEVGQYF
clone size: .
V gene: TRBV5-8
D gene: .
J gene: TRBJ2-5

CDR3 DNA: TGTGCCACCAGCAGAGATCGGGCTAGCGGGACGAATGAGCAGTTCTTC
CDR3 protein: CATSRDRASGTNEQFF
clone size: .
V gene: TRBV15
D gene: TRBD2
J gene: TRBJ2-1

CDR3 DNA: TGTGCCAGCAGTTACTCAACCCAGATCTATACGCAGTATTTT
CDR3 protein: CASSYSTQIYTQYF
clone size: .
V gene: TRBV6-5
D gene: .
J gene: TRBJ2-3

CDR3 DNA: TGCGCCAGGGGGGTTAGCGGGAGGACCACAGATACGCAGTATTTT
CDR3 protein: CARGVSGRTTDTQYF
clone size: .
V gene: TRBV4-3
D gene: TRBD2
J gene: TRBJ2-3

CDR3 DNA: TGTGCCAGCAGCGTAGATTCGGGAGGGGAGACCCAGTACTTC
CDR3 protein: CASSVDSGGETQYF
clone size: .
V gene: TRBV9
D gene: TRBD2
J gene: TRBJ2-5

CDR3 DNA: TGCGCCAGCAGCCAAGATGGCGCAGGGTACAATGAGCAGTTCTTC
CDR3 protein: CASSQDGAGYNEQFF
clone size: .
V gene: TRBV4-3
D gene: .
J gene: TRBJ2-1

CDR3 DNA: TGTGCCTGGAGCCTTAGCGGGAGCCACAATGAGCAGTTCTTC
CDR3 protein: CAWSLSGSHNEQFF
clone size: .
V gene: TRBV30
D gene: TRBD2
J gene: TRBJ2-1

CDR3 DNA: TGTGCCACCCGGCCAGGGGAAAGCTCTGGAAACACCATATATTTT
CDR3 protein: CATRPGESSGNTIYF
clone size: few
V gene: TRBV15
D gene: .
J gene: TRBJ1-3